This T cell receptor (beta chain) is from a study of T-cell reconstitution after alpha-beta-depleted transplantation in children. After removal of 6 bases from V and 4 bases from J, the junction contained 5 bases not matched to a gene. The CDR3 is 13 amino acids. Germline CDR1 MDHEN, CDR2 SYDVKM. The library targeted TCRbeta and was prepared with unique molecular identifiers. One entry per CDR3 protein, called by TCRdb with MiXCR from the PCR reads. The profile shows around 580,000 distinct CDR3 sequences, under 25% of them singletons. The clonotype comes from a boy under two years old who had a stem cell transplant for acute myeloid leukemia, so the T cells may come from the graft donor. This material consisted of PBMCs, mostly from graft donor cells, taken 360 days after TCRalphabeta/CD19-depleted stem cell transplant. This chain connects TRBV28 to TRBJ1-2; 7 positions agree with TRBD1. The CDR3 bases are TGTGCCAGCAGGGGACAGCCAGGCTATGGCTACACCTTC. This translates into CASRGQPGYGYTF.